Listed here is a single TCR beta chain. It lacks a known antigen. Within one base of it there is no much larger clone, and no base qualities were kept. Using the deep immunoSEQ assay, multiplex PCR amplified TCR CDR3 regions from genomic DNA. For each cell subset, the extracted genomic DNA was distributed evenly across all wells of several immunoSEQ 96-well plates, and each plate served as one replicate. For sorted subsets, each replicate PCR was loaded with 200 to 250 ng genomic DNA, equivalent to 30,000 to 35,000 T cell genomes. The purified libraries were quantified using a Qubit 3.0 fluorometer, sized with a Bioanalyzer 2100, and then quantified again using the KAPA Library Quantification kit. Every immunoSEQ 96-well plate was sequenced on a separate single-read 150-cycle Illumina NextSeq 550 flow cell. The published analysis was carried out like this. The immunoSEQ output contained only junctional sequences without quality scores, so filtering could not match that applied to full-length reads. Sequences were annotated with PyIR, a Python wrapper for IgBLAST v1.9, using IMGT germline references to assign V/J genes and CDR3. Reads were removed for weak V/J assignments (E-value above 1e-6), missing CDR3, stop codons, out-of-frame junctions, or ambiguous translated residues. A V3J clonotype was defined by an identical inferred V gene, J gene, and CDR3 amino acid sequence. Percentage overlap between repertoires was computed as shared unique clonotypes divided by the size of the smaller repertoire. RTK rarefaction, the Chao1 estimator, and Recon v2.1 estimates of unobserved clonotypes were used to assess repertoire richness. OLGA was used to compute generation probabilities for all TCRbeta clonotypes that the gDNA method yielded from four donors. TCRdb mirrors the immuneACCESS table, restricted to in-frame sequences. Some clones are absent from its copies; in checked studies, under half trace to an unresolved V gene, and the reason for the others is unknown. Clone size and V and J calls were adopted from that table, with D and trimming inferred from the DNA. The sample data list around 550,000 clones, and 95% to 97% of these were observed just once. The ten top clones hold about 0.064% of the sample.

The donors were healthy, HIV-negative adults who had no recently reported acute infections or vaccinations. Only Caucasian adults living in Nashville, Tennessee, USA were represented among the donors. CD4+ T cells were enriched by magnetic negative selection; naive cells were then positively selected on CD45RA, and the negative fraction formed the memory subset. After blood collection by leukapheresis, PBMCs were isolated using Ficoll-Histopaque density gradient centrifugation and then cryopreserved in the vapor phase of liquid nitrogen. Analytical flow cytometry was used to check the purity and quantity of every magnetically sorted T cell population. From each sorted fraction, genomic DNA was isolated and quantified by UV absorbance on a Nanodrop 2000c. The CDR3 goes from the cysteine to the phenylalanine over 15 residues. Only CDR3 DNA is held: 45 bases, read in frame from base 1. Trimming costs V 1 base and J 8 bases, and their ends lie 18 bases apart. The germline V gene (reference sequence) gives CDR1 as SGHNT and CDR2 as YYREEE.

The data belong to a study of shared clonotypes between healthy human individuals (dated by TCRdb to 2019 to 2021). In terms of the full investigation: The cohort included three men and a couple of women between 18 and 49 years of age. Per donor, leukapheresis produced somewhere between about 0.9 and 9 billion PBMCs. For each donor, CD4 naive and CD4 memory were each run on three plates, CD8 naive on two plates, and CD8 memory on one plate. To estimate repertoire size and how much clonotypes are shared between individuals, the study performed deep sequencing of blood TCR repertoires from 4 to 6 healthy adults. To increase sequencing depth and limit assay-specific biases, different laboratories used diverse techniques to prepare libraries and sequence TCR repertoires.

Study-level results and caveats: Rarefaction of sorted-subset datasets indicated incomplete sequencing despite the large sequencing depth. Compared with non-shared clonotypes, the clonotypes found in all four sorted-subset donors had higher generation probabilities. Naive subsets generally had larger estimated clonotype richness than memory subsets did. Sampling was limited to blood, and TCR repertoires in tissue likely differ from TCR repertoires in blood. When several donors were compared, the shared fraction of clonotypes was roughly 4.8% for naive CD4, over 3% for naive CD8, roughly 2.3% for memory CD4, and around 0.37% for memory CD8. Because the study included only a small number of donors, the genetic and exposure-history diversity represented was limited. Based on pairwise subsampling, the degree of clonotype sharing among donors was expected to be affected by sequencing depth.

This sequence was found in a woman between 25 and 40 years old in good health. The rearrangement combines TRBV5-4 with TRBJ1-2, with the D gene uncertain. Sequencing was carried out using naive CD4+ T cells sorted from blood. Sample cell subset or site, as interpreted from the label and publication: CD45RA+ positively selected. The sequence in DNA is TGTGCCAGCAGCTTGCCGAGGACGGCCGGGGAGGGCTACACCTTC. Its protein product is CASSLPRTAGEGYTF.